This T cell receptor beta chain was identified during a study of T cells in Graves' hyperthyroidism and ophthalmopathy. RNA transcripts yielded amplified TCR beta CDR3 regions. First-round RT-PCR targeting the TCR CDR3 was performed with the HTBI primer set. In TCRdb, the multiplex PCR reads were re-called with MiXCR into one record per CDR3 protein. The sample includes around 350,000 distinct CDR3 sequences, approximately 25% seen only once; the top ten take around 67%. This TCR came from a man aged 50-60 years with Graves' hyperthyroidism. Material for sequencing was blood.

CDR3 DNA: TGTGCCAGCAGTCCTCACCGGGAGAACTACGAGCAGTACTTC. It yields the protein CASSPHRENYEQYF. The V gene is TRBV27, the J gene TRBJ2-7; D is possibly TRBD2 (6 bases). The ends were cut back, 5 bases at V and 3 bases at J, with 14 bases in the middle. Per the germline V gene, CDR1 is MNHEY and CDR2 is SMNVEV (reference sequence). This CDR3 region has 14 residues.